This TCR beta chain appears in the sequencing data of a study of T-cell reconstitution after alpha-beta-depleted transplantation in children. Notes on the study in general: When one year had passed after transplant, most T-cell counts and diversity came from newly produced T cells. Surviving recipient T cells and thymic progenitors accounted for the high day-60 TCRbeta diversity observed in some patients. After transplant, at about two months, alpha-beta T cells were reportedly derived from several hundred expanded graft clones.

CDR1 and CDR2 (germline): SEHNR, FQNEAQ (reference sequence). The CDR3 length is 14 residues. V was clipped by 2 bases and J by 8 bases, with 15 bases between them. Unique molecular identifiers were incorporated into the prepared TCRbeta library. Each CDR3 protein gets one entry after TCRdb re-called the PCR reads with MiXCR. The sample holds about 460,000 distinct CDR3 sequences, 10% to 13% seen once. This clonotype was counted at least ten times. Its antigen is as yet unknown. Source: PBMCs, taken before TCRalphabeta/CD19-depleted stem cell transplant. This chain links TRBV7-9 with TRBJ1-2; D remains unclear. The TCR was taken from a child aged 2 to 15 with inherited bone marrow failure, due to receive a stem cell transplant. CDR3 region: CASSLSRNWNGYTF. CDR3 DNA: TGTGCCAGCAGCTTAAGCCGGAATTGGAACGGCTACACCTTC.